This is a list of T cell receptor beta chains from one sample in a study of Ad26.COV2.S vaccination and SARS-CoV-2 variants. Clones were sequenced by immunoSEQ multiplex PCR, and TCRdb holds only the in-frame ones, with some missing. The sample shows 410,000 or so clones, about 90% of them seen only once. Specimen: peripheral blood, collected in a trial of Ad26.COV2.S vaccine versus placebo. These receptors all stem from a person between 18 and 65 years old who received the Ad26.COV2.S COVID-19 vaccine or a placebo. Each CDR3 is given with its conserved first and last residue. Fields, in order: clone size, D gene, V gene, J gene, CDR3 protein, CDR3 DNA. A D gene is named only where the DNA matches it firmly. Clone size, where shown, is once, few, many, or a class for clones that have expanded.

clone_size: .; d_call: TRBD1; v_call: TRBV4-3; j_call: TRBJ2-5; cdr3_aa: CASSQAWAGGETQYF; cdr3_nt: TGCGCCAGCAGCCAAGCGTGGGCAGGGGGAGAGACCCAGTACTTC
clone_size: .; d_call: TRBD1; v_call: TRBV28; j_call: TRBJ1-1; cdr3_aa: CASSSTGSAFF; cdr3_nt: TGTGCCAGCAGTTCGACAGGGTCCGCTTTCTTT
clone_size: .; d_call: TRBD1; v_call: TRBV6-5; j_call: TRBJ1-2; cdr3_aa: CASSYGTGNYGYTF; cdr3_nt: TGTGCCAGCAGTTACGGGACAGGGAACTATGGCTACACCTTC
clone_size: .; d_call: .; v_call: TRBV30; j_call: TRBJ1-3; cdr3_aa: CAWWDGSGNTIYF; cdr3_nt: TGTGCCTGGTGGGACGGCTCTGGAAACACCATATATTTT
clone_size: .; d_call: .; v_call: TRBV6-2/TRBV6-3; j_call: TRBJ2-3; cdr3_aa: CASSSGLEDTQYF; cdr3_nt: TGTGCCAGCAGTTCCGGACTGGAAGATACGCAGTATTTT
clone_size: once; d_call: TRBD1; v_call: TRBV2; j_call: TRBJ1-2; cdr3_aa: CASDRDFGGYTF; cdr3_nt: TGTGCCAGTGACAGGGATTTTGGTGGCTACACCTTC
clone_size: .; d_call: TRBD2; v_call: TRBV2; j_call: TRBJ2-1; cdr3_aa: CASSEALLAGGYNEQFF; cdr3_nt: TGTGCCAGCAGTGAAGCGCTCCTAGCGGGGGGTTATAATGAGCAGTTCTTC
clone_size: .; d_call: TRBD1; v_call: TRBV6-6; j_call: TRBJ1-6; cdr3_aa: CASSWGTGRSYSPLHF; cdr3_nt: TGTGCCAGCAGTTGGGGGACAGGGAGATCGTATTCACCCCTCCACTTT
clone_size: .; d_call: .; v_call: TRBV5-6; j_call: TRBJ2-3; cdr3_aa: CASNRGWAGRTDTQYF; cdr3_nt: TGTGCCAGCAATAGGGGCTGGGCAGGTCGCACAGATACGCAGTATTTT
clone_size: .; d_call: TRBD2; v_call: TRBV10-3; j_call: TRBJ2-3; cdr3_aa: CAISEPPGGGAADTQYF; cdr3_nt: TGTGCCATCAGTGAGCCCCCTGGCGGGGGGGCGGCAGATACGCAGTATTTT
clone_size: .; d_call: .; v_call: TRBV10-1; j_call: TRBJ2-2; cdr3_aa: CASKNGGELFF; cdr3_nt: TGCGCCAGCAAGAACGGCGGGGAGCTGTTTTTT
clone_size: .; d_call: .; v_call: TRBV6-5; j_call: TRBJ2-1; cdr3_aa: CASEQGYNEQFF; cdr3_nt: TGTGCCAGCGAACAGGGCTACAATGAGCAGTTCTTC
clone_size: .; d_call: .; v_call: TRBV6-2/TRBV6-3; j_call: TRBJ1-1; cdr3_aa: CASSGITGFPEAFF; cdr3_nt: TGTGCCAGCAGCGGCATAACAGGTTTTCCTGAAGCTTTCTTT
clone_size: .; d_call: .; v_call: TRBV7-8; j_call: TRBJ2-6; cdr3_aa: CASSIGTPGANVLTF; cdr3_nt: TGTGCCAGCAGCATAGGGACCCCTGGGGCCAACGTCCTGACTTTC
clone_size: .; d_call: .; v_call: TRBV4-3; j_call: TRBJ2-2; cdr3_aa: CASSQVPGVVNTGELFF; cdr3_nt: TGCGCCAGCAGCCAAGTTCCGGGGGTCGTGAACACCGGGGAGCTGTTTTTT
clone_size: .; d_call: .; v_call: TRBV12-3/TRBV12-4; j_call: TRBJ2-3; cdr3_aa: CASTSQVTDTQYF; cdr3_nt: TGTGCCAGCACTAGTCAGGTGACAGATACGCAGTATTTT
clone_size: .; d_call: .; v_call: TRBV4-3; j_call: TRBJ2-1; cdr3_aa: CASSQETIWGNYNEQFF; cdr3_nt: TGCGCCAGCAGCCAAGAGACTATATGGGGGAACTACAATGAGCAGTTCTTC
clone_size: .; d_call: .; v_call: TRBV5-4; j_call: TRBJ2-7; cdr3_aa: CASSQPDTLSYEQYF; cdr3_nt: TGTGCCAGCAGCCAACCTGACACCCTCTCCTACGAGCAGTACTTC
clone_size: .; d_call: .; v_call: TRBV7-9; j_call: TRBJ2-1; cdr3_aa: CASSLGQYNEQFF; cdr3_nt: TGTGCCAGCAGCTTAGGACAGTACAATGAGCAGTTCTTC
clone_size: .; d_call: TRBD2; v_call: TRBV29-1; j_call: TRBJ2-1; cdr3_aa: CSGVIAGQSYNEQFF; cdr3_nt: TGCAGCGGGGTTATAGCGGGCCAATCCTACAATGAGCAGTTCTTC
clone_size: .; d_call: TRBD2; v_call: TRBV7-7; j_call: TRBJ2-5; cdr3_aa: CASSSISGGYQETQYF; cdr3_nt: TGTGCCAGCAGCTCTATTAGCGGGGGGTACCAAGAGACCCAGTACTTC
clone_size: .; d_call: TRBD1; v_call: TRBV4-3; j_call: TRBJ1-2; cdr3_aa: CASSQDRGRGASGYTF; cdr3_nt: TGCGCCAGCAGCCAAGATAGGGGGCGGGGGGCCTCGGGCTACACCTTC
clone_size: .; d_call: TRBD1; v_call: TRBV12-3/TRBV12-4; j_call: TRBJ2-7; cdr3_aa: CASSVDRVEQYF; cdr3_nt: TGTGCCAGCAGTGTGGACAGGGTCGAGCAGTACTTC
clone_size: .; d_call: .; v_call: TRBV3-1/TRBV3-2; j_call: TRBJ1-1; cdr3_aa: CASSGGRRTEAFF; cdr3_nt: TGTGCCAGCAGCGGAGGGCGTCGGACTGAAGCTTTCTTT